This TCR beta chain was recorded in a study of control samples from healthy donors and cancer patients. Germline values: CDR1 SGHTA, CDR2 FQGTGA. The CDR3 spans 14 residues. V lost 3 bases and J 6 bases, leaving 12 bases between the germline ends. Sequencing was performed with immunoSEQ multiplex PCR; in TCRdb, only in-frame clones are kept and a portion is missing. The table has about 180,000 clones, 91% seen once. This sequence was found in a woman in her thirties or forties in good health. V is TRBV7-3 and J is TRBJ2-1; a weak D match, TRBD1 (6 bases). Sequenced sample: blood. CDR3 sequence reads: CASSLVGGGNEQFF. In DNA form, the CDR3 reads TGTGCCAGCAGCTTGGTAGGGGGTGGCAATGAGCAGTTCTTC. Looking up the rest from reference TRBV7-3 and TRBJ2-1 gives the full variable domain: GAGVSQTPSNKVTEKGKYVELRCDPISGHTALYWYRQSLGQGPEFLIYFQGTGAADDSGLPNDRFFAVRPEGSVSTLKIQRTERGDSAVYLCASSLVGGGNEQFFGPGTRLTVL.